A single sample gave rise to the 23 T cell receptor beta chains below, sequenced in a study of blood T cells in healthy people across ages. Through a sample-barcoded 5' primer and a J-beta primer mix, a second PCR was run for 7 to 11 cycles. TCRdb ran MiXCR on the 5' RACE reads and lists one entry per CDR3 protein. The table shows more than 500,000 distinct CDR3 sequences, with around 27% occurring only once. These data were likewise used in another study, on T cells of mothers and their children.

The material sequenced was blood. These receptors were collected from a boy younger than 10 in good health.

The genes are TRBV29-1 and TRBJ2-2; TRBD1 is a possible D gene (6 bases). CDR1 is SQVTM, CDR2 ANQGSEA, per germline. Trimming took off 2 bases at V and 0 bases at J, with 7 bases between the two ends. The CDR3 covers 14 residues. The CDR3 sequence is CSVETGPNTGELFF. For the CDR3, the DNA is TGCAGCGTTGAAACAGGGCCGAACACCGGGGAGCTGTTTTTT.

The rearrangement links TRBV25-1 to TRBJ2-7; a possible D gene is TRBD1 (5 bases). This CDR3 is 13 amino acids long. Per germline, CDR1 MGHDK and CDR2 SYGVNS. Between the trimmed V and J ends, which lost 1 base and 2 bases, there was a span of 6 bases. The CDR3 sequence is CASSEWGPYEQYF. CDR3 bases: TGTGCCAGCAGTGAATGGGGCCCCTACGAGCAGTACTTC.

This clonotype was counted a few times. CDR3 protein: CSARGGTSFNYGYTF. In nucleotides, the CDR3 is TGCAGTGCTAGAGGCGGGACATCTTTTAACTATGGCTACACCTTC. The V and J genes are TRBV20-1 and TRBJ1-2, with D tentatively TRBD1 (6 bases). The CDR3 has 15 amino acids. From germline, CDR1 is DFQATT and CDR2 SNEGSKA (reference sequence). V was trimmed by 1 base and J by 1 base, leaving 13 bases between them.

The table lists this clonotype with a few counts. J is TRBJ2-1 and V is TRBV28, with D possibly being TRBD1 or TRBD2 (5 bases each). V was clipped by 8 bases and J by 9 bases, with 11 bases between them. The CDR3 spans 11 residues. Germline loops: CDR1 MDHEN, CDR2 SYDVKM. In DNA, the CDR3 is TGTGCCAGCCATACGGGGACTGAGCAGTTCTTC. It translates to CASHTGTEQFF.

This clonotype was observed a handful of times. The CDR3, as DNA: TGTGCCAGCAGCCCCGGGGGAGCGGGGGAAAATGAGCAGTTCTTC. This sequence encodes CASSPGGAGENEQFF. The rearrangement links TRBV7-2 to TRBJ2-5; TRBD2 matches 8 bases. The end of the DNA fits TRBJ2-1 better, so the J call may be wrong. Germline assignment: CDR1 SGHTA and CDR2 FQGNSA. The CDR3 loop spans 15 amino acids.

The V call is TRBV27, the J call TRBJ2-1, with a possible D match to TRBD2 (7 bases). From germline, CDR1 is MNHEY and CDR2 SMNVEV (reference sequence). The CDR3 has 20 residues. Trimming stripped 7 bases from V and 4 bases from J, with 32 bases between. CDR3 DNA sequence: TGTGCCAGCACTACTTACGGAGGGGGTCAGGCGTGGACTAGGTACAATGAGCAGTTCTTC. Amino acids: CASTTYGGGQAWTRYNEQFF.

The V and J genes are TRBV15 and TRBJ2-4; perhaps TRBD1 as D (5 bases). Trimming cost V 2 bases and J 4 bases, with 12 bases left between them. Germline CDR1 reads LNHNV; CDR2 reads YYDKDF (reference sequence). This CDR3 contains 15 residues. The CDR3 sequence is CATSRSDSPKNIQYF. The CDR3 DNA follows: TGTGCCACCAGCAGATCCGACAGCCCAAAAAACATTCAGTACTTC.

This clonotype was seen a few times. The rearrangement links TRBV27 to TRBJ2-7; D possibly matches TRBD1 or TRBD2 (5 bases each). V lost 5 bases to trimming and J lost 4 bases, with 18 bases between them. The CDR3 is made up of 15 amino acids. Germline V gene sequence: CDR1 MNHEY, CDR2 SMNVEV (reference sequence). The CDR3 DNA reads as TGTGCCAGCAGTGTAAGAGGGGTTAGTTTGTACGAGCAGTACTTC. Translating gives CASSVRGVSLYEQYF.

CDR3 sequence reads: CASSLADSVQGTQYF. The CDR3 coding sequence is TGTGCCAGCAGCTTAGCAGACAGCGTCCAGGGTACGCAGTATTTT. The chain couples TRBV7-9 to TRBJ2-3, with a weak D call TRBD1 (5 bases). Germline V gives CDR1 SEHNR, CDR2 FQNEAQ (reference sequence). The CDR3 runs 15 residues. Trimming removed 0 bases from V and 8 bases from J, with 15 bases in between.

The chain employs TRBV2 and TRBJ1-2; D not certain. Germline CDR1 reads SNHLY; CDR2 reads FYNNEI. The CDR3 is made up of 16 amino acids. The germline V and J ends were trimmed by 7 bases and 0 bases, with 18 bases remaining between them. The DNA for the CDR3 is TGTGCCAGCACGGAGGTCAGAAGCCTTTCTAACTATGGCTACACCTTC. Translated, it gives CASTEVRSLSNYGYTF.

This clonotype was recorded only once. The chain couples TRBV20-1 to TRBJ2-7; possibly TRBD2 for D (5 bases). The germline CDR1 and CDR2 sequences are DFQATT and SNEGSKA (reference sequence). The V and J ends lost 0 bases and 6 bases respectively, with 18 bases between them. The CDR3 is 15 residues long. The CDR3 loop is CSARDMEKTTFEQYF. The CDR3 bases are TGCAGTGCTAGAGATATGGAAAAGACTACGTTCGAGCAGTACTTC.

This clonotype showed up just a few times. This chain links TRBV7-3 with TRBJ2-1; D may correspond to TRBD1 or TRBD2 (6 bases each). The CDR3 loop spans 15 amino acids. The germline gives CDR1 SGHTA, CDR2 FQGTGA. Trimming shortened V by 1 base and J by 2 bases, and 9 bases separated the two germline ends. The CDR3 DNA is TGTGCCAGCAGCTTAAGGGGGGCCGCCTACAATGAGCAGTTCTTC. This encodes CASSLRGAAYNEQFF.

The rearrangement links TRBV28 to TRBJ1-1, with TRBD1 as a possible D gene (6 bases). V lost 5 bases and J lost 0, with 19 bases in between. This CDR3 is built from 17 residues. Germline CDR1 is MDHEN and CDR2 is SYDVKM. CDR3 loop: CASSLTVTTGMNTEAFF. The CDR3 DNA follows: TGTGCCAGCAGTCTGACAGTCACGACAGGAATGAACACTGAAGCTTTCTTT.

The chain carries TRBV21-1 and TRBJ2-5; the table's D call of TRBD1 was not tested on the DNA. TRBV21-1 is designated a pseudogene. This CDR3 contains 15 residues. The CDR3 DNA sequence: TGTGCCAGCAGCTCATCGGGGGACAGAGAAGAGACCCAGTACTTC. Protein sequence: CASSSSGDREETQYF.

This clonotype was observed a few times. V is TRBV3-1 and J is TRBJ2-3, with 9 bases aligning to TRBD2. V shed 4 bases and J 5 bases; nucleotides not matched to a gene: 13. There are 17 residues in the CDR3. Germline lookup yields CDR1 LGHDT and CDR2 YNNKEL (reference sequence). CDR3 DNA sequence: TGTGCCAGCAGCCGGAGATCCGCGGGAGGGGCGAGAGATACGCAGTATTTT. Translating it yields CASSRRSAGGARDTQYF.

The table lists this clonotype with a few counts. The chain uses TRBV5-1 and TRBJ1-1; 9 bases match TRBD1. Germline CDR1 is SGHRS and CDR2 is YFSETQ. The CDR3 contains 16 residues. Unmatched junction bases numbered 13, after V lost 4 bases and J lost 6 bases. The CDR3 DNA is TGCGCCAGCAGCCCGACAGGGGGAAGGGGAATCCCTGAAGCTTTCTTT. Its translation is CASSPTGGRGIPEAFF.

The chain has TRBV30 and TRBJ2-7; possibly TRBD1 for D (6 bases). The V gene lost 3 bases and the J gene lost 1 base, with 16 bases spanning the gap. The CDR3 is made up of 15 amino acids. Germline V gene sequence: CDR1 GTSNPN, CDR2 SVGIG (reference sequence). The CDR3 reads CAWRVTGQGSYEQYF. The DNA of the CDR3 is TGTGCCTGGAGAGTCACGGGACAAGGGTCCTACGAGCAGTACTTC.

Turning to this clonotype: A read error may account for a junction end that differs from germline. This chain connects TRBV5-1 to TRBJ2-2, with a tentative D call TRBD1 (7 bases). This CDR3 region has 17 residues. CDR1 SGHRS and CDR2 YFSETQ come from the germline V gene. CDR3: CTSSLAGQPHYPGELFF. Here the CDR3 DNA reads TGCACCAGCAGCTTGGCGGGACAGCCTCACTACCCCGGGGAGCTGTTTTTT.

This chain uses TRBV2 with TRBJ1-1, with a possible D match to TRBD1 (6 bases). Trimming took off 7 bases at V and 0 bases at J, with 18 bases between the two ends. The CDR3 covers 16 residues. CDR1 SNHLY and CDR2 FYNNEI come from the germline V gene. The CDR3 loop reads CASTLGGGGLNTEAFF. The CDR3 DNA reads TGTGCCAGCACCCTTGGAGGGGGGGGTCTGAACACTGAAGCTTTCTTT.

This clonotype was seen only a few times. The chain uses TRBV28 and TRBJ2-7; D is uncertain. The germline V gene encodes CDR1 MDHEN and CDR2 SYDVKM. The CDR3 totals 12 residues. V was cut by 0 bases and J by 6 bases, with 6 bases left in between. The CDR3 DNA is TGTGCCAGCAGTTTATGGGCTGGCGAGCAGTACTTC. Protein sequence: CASSLWAGEQYF. Full variable domain (remainder filled in from reference TRBV28 and TRBJ2-7): DVKVTQSSRYLVKRTGEKVFLECVQDMDHENMFWYRQDPGLGLRLIYFSYDVKMKEKGDIPEGYSVSREKKERFSLILESASTNQTSMYLCASSLWAGEQYFGPGTRLTVT.

J is TRBJ1-4 and V is TRBV12-3 or TRBV12-4; unclear D gene. Trimming removed 6 bases from V and 8 bases from J, with 16 bases in between. This CDR3 contains 14 residues. The CDR3 loop is CASRGLMAREKLFF. The CDR3 DNA reads TGTGCCAGCAGGGGCCTAATGGCGAGGGAAAAACTGTTTTTT.

The chain has TRBV11-2 and TRBJ1-1; 8 bases match TRBD1. The CDR3 is 15 residues long. The ends lost 0 bases at V and 6 bases at J; junction bases unmatched: 6. Germline assignment: CDR1 SGHAT and CDR2 FQNNGV. The CDR3 DNA sequence: TGTGCCAGCAGCTTAGAATCAGGGGGCATAGCTGAAGCTTTCTTT. Amino acids: CASSLESGGIAEAFF.

The rearrangement links TRBV5-5 to TRBJ2-7, with 9 bases that match TRBD1. The J call is in doubt because the DNA end fits TRBJ2-5 better. The CDR3 totals 15 residues. Germline V lookup: CDR1 SGHKS, CDR2 YYEKEE (reference sequence). The CDR3, as DNA: TGTGCCAGCAGGCCCGCCGGACAGGGGCTCGAGACCCAGTACTTC. It specifies CASRPAGQGLETQYF.